This T cell receptor beta chain was recorded in a study of shared clonotypes between healthy human individuals. Overall study findings and caveats: It was the non-shared clonotypes that had lower generation probabilities than clonotypes shared by all four donors. An effect of sequencing depth on clonotype sharing among donors was expected.

The table came from immunoSEQ multiplex PCR; TCRdb's copy has only in-frame clones and leaves some out. Of more than 2 million clones detected, 85% to 95% appear once; the ten largest clones hold 0.1% to 0.15%. The CDR3 totals 18 residues. In germline, CDR1 is SGHRS, CDR2 YFSETQ. Germline trimming cut 4 bases from V and 1 base from J; bases unmatched to any gene: 12. Both subsets, CD45RA+ naive and CD45RA-negative memory, were split from the CD4+ cells. Regarding this clone: Its cognate antigen is unknown.

This clonotype was sampled from a young man in good health. The sequencing input was naive CD4+ T cells sorted from blood. Subset denoted: CD45RA+ positively selected. J is TRBJ1-4 and V is TRBV5-1, with 8 bases fitting TRBD1. CDR3 in amino acids: CASSPLGQGGQTNEKLFF. CDR3 coding DNA: TGCGCCAGCAGCCCCCTAGGACAGGGAGGACAAACTAATGAAAAACTGTTTTTT.